This T cell receptor (beta chain) is from a study of OX40 agonist ivuxolimab in advanced cancers. The table came from immunoSEQ multiplex PCR; TCRdb's copy has only in-frame clones and leaves some out. Of approximately 58,000 clones in the sample, around 75% are singletons; the top ten hold approximately 1%. Germline CDR1 reads SNHLY; CDR2 reads FYNNEI. The CDR3 runs 13 residues. V dropped 3 bases and J dropped 0 bases, with 5 bases sitting between them. V is TRBV2 and J is TRBJ1-1; D gene uncertain. Material: CD4+ or CD8+ T cells sorted from blood, obtained in a trial of the OX40 agonist ivuxolimab. The receptor was isolated from an adult with an advanced solid tumor such as melanoma, head and neck, liver or kidney cancer. Here the CDR3 reads CASSDSLNTEAFF. CDR3 nucleotides: TGTGCCAGCAGTGACTCCCTGAACACTGAAGCTTTCTTT. The whole variable domain, filled in from reference TRBV2 and TRBJ1-1, reads EPEVTQTPSHQVTQMGQEVILRCVPISNHLYFYWYRQILGQKVEFLVSFYNNEISEKSEIFDDQFSVERPDGSNFTLKIRSTKLEDSAMYFCASSDSLNTEAFFGQGTRLTVV.